These 6 T cell receptor beta chains share one sample of origin, sequenced in a study of T cells of healthy individuals. One entry per CDR3 protein results from TCRdb running MiXCR on the 5' RACE reads. The table lists 90,000 to 100,000 distinct CDR3 sequences, 17% of them singletons, with about 6.2% in the top ten. The receptors originated from a human donor in good health.

V gene TRBV28 combines with J gene TRBJ1-1, with TRBD1 matching over 9 bases. Germline V gene lookup returns CDR1 MDHEN and CDR2 SYDVKM. CDR3 length equals 15 residues. The ends lost 5 bases at V and 8 bases at J; junction bases unmatched: 12. Here the CDR3 DNA reads TGTGCCAGCAGTGGGGCGACAGGGGGAACCCGAGAAGCTTTCTTT. Amino acids: CASSGATGGTREAFF.

The chain links TRBV6-5 to TRBJ2-2; 8 positions match TRBD2. The junction had 11 bases not matched to a gene; V was cut back by 2 bases and J by 0 bases. CDR1 and CDR2 (germline): MNHEY, SVGAGI. There are 19 residues in the CDR3. CDR3 in DNA: TGTGCCAGCAGTTACCTCGGTCTAGCGGGCCCCGCGAACACCGGGGAGCTGTTTTTT. Its translation is CASSYLGLAGPANTGELFF.

The chain employs TRBV6-1 and TRBJ2-7, with 8 bases matching TRBD2. CDR1 is MNHNS, CDR2 SASEGT, per germline. CDR3 length: 13 amino acids. The CDR3 DNA follows: TGTGCTGGGGGGACGGGGGGGCCCTACGAGCAGTACTTC. As protein: CAGGTGGPYEQYF.

The chain recombines TRBV20-1 with TRBJ1-2; 7 bases align to TRBD1. V lost 1 base, J lost 0 bases, and 8 bases stayed unmatched. The CDR3 totals 16 residues. Germline loops: CDR1 DFQATT, CDR2 SNEGSKA (reference sequence). The CDR3 DNA follows: TGCAGTGCTAGAGGTTCTGACAGGGTGTCTAACTATGGCTACACCTTC. This encodes CSARGSDRVSNYGYTF.

V and J are TRBV28 and TRBJ2-7; no definite D call. Germline lookup yields CDR1 MDHEN and CDR2 SYDVKM. The CDR3 length is 11 residues. Trimming cost V 4 bases and J 2 bases, with 3 bases left between them. DNA for the CDR3: TGTGCCAGCAGTTGGGCCTACGAGCAGTACTTC. It translates to CASSWAYEQYF.

V and J are TRBV21-1 and TRBJ1-1. TRBV21-1 is listed as a pseudogene. This CDR3 contains 11 residues. The CDR3 region has the DNA TGTGCCTCTGGAGGTAACACTGAAGCTTTCTTT. It yields the protein CASGGNTEAFF.